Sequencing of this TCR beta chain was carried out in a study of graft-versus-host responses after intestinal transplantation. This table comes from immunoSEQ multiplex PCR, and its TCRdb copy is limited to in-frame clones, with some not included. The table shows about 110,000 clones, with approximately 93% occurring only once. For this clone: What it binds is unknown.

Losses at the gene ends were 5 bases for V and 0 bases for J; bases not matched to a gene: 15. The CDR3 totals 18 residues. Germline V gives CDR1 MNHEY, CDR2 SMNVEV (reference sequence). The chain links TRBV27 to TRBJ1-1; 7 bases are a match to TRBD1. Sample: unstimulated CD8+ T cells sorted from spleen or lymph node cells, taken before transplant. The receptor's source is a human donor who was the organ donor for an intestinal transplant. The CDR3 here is CASSGLGGVWGMNTEAFF. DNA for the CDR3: TGTGCCAGCAGTGGTTTAGGGGGCGTATGGGGCATGAACACTGAAGCTTTCTTT.